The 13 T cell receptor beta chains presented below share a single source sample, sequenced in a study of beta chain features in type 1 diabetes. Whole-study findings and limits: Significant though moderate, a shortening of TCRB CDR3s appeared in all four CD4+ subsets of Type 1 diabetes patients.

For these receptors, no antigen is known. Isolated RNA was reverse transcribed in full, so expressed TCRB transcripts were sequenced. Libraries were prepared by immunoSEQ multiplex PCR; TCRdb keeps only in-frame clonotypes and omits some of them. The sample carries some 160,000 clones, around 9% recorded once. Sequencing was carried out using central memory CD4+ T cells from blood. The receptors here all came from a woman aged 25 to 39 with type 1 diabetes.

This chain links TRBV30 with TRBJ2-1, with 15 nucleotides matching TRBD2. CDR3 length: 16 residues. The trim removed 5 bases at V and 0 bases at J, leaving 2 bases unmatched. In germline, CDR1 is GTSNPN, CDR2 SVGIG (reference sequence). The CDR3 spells CAWGLAGGSSYNEQFF. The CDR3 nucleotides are TGTGCCTGGGGACTAGCGGGAGGGAGCTCCTACAATGAGCAGTTCTTC.

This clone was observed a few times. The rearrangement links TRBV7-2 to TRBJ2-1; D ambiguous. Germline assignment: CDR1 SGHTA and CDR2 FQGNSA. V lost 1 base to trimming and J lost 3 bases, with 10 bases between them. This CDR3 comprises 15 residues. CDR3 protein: CASSLGGLLYNEQFF. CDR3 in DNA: TGTGCCAGCAGCTTAGGCGGCCTTCTCTACAATGAGCAGTTCTTC. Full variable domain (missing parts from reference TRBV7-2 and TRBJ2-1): GAGVSQSPSNKVTEKGKDVELRCDPISGHTALYWYRQSLGQGLEFLIYFQGNSAPDKSGLPSDRFSAERTGGSVSTLTIQRTQQEDSAVYLCASSLGGLLYNEQFFGPGTRLTVL.

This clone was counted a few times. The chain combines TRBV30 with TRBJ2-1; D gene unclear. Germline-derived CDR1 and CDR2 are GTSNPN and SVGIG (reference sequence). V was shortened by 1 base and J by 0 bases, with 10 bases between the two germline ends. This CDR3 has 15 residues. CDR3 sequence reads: CAWSGDFSSYNEQFF. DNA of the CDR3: TGTGCCTGGAGTGGTGACTTCAGCTCCTACAATGAGCAGTTCTTC.

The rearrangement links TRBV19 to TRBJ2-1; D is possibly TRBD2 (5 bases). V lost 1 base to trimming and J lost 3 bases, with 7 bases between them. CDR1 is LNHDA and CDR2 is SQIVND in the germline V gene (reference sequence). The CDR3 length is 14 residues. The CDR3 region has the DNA TGTGCCAGTAGTATAGTAAGCGGCTACAATGAGCAGTTCTTC. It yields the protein CASSIVSGYNEQFF.

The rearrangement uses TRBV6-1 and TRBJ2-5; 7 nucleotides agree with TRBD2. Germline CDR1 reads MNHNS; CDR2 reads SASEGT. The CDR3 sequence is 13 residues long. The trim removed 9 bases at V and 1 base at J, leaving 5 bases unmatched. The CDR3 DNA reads TGTGCCAGTCAGCGGGGACCCCAAGAGACCCAGTACTTC. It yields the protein CASQRGPQETQYF.

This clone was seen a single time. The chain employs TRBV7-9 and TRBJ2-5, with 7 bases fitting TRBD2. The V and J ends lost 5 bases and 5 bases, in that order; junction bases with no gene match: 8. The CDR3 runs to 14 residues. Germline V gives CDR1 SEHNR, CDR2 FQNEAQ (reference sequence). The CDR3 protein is CASSLADGGETQYF. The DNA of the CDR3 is TGTGCCAGCAGCCTGGCTGACGGGGGGGAGACCCAGTACTTC.

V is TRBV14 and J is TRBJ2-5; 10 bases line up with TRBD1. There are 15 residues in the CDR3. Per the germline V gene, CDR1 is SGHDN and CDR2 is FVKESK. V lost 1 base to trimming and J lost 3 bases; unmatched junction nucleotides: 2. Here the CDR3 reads CASSQGGTGEETQYF. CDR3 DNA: TGTGCCAGCAGCCAAGGAGGGACAGGGGAAGAGACCCAGTACTTC.

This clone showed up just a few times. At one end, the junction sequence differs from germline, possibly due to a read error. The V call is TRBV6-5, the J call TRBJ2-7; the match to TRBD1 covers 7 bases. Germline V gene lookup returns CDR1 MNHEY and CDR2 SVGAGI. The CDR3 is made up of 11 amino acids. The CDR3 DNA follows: TGTGCCAGCAGGGGCCTAGGGGGCGTCAACTTC. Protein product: CASRGLGGVNF.

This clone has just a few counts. This CDR3 reads CASSVQGGDLGTDTQYF. Written as DNA, the CDR3 is TGTGCCAGCAGTGTCCAGGGGGGCGATTTGGGCACAGATACGCAGTATTTT. The genes are TRBV7-9 and TRBJ2-3; D perhaps matches TRBD1 (7 bases). V was cut by 6 bases and J by 1 base, with 20 bases left in between. This CDR3 contains 17 residues. Germline-derived CDR1 and CDR2 are SEHNR and FQNEAQ (reference sequence).

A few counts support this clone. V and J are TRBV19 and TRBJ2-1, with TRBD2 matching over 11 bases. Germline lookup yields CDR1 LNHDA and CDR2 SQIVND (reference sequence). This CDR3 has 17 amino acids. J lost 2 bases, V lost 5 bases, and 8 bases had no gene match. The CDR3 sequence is CASSSPGLAEAYNEQFF. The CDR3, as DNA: TGTGCCAGTAGTTCCCCGGGACTAGCGGAGGCCTACAATGAGCAGTTCTTC.

CDR3 in amino acids: CASSSRQGVTNNQPQHF. In nucleotides, the CDR3 is TGTGCCAGCAGTTCTAGACAGGGTGTGACAAACAATCAGCCCCAGCATTTT. This chain joins TRBV28 and TRBJ1-5; TRBD1 matches at 7 bases. The CDR3 is 17 amino acids. Trimming cost V 4 bases and J 3 bases; bases outside gene matches: 12. Germline CDR1 is MDHEN and CDR2 is SYDVKM. Full variable domain (missing parts from reference TRBV28 and TRBJ1-5): DVKVTQSSRYLVKRTGEKVFLECVQDMDHENMFWYRQDPGLGLRLIYFSYDVKMKEKGDIPEGYSVSREKKERFSLILESASTNQTSMYLCASSSRQGVTNNQPQHFGDGTRLSIL.

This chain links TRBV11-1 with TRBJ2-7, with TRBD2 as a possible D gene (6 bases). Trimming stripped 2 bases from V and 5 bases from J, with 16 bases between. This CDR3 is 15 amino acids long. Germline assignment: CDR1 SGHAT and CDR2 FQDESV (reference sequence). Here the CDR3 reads CASSLSDGRGNEQYF. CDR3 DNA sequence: TGTGCCAGCAGCTTATCCGACGGGAGAGGGAACGAGCAGTACTTC.

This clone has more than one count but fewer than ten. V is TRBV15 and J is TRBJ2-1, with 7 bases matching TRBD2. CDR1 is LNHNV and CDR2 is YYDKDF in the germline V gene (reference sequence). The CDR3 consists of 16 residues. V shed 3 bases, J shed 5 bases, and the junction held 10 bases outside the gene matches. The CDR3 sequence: CATSSYLAEEDNEQFF. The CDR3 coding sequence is TGTGCCACCAGCAGCTACCTAGCGGAGGAGGACAATGAGCAGTTCTTC.